What follows are 6 T cell receptor beta chains derived from one specimen sequenced in a study of blood T cell repertoires in COVID-19 (dated by TCRdb to 2018 to 2020). Library creation used the immunoSEQ multiplex PCR assay. The table was pulled from immuneACCESS by TCRdb, which kept in-frame rearrangements only. Such tables lose some clones; where checked, under half of the loss comes from unresolved V genes, and the rest has no known cause. The sample includes more than 55,000 clones, with 70% to 90% observed a single time. The ten most abundant clones make up 1% to 1.5% of the sample. The sample was peripheral blood. These TCRs come from an elderly woman with acute or convalescent COVID-19.

The chain uses TRBV28 and TRBJ1-4; possibly TRBD1 for D (5 bases). Germline CDR1 is MDHEN and CDR2 is SYDVKM. The CDR3 sequence is 13 residues long. V lost 7 bases to trimming and J lost 11 bases, with 17 bases between them. CDR3 nucleotides: TGTGCCAGCATTAAAGCGGGGGTAGGGAAACTGTTTTTT. Residues: CASIKAGVGKLFF.

The V and J genes are TRBV11-3 and TRBJ1-1; D is unresolved. The germline V gene has CDR1 SGHNT and CDR2 YENEEA. The CDR3 has 12 amino acids. V lost 4 bases and J 3 bases, leaving 6 bases between the germline ends. CDR3 bases: TGTGCCAGCAGCTCGGGTGACACTGAAGCTTTCTTT. The encoded protein is CASSSGDTEAFF.

The CDR3 DNA follows: TGTGCCAGCAGCCGCGGACAGGATAATTCACCCCTCCACTTT. Translating gives CASSRGQDNSPLHF. The V gene is TRBV3-1 (or the pseudogene TRBV3-2), the J gene TRBJ1-6, with 7 bases fitting TRBD1. With V trimmed by 4 bases and J by 5 bases, 2 bases remained unmatched. Germline V gene data show CDR1 as LGHDT and CDR2 as YNNKEL (reference sequence). The CDR3 extends over 14 amino acids.

The rearrangement uses TRBV3-1 (or the pseudogene TRBV3-2) and TRBJ1-1; D perhaps matches TRBD1 (6 bases). Germline lookup yields CDR1 LGHDT and CDR2 YNNKEL (reference sequence). The CDR3 loop spans 14 amino acids. The V and J ends lost 2 bases and 1 base respectively, with 8 bases between them. The CDR3 region is CASSQQGTNTEAFF. In DNA, the CDR3 is TGTGCCAGCAGCCAACAGGGGACGAACACTGAAGCTTTCTTT.

V and J are TRBV3-1 (or the pseudogene TRBV3-2) and TRBJ2-3, with D possibly matching TRBD2 (5 bases). This CDR3 comprises 15 residues. Trimming removed 1 base from V and 0 bases from J, with 8 bases in between. Per the germline V gene, CDR1 is LGHDT and CDR2 is YNNKEL (reference sequence). In DNA form, the CDR3 reads TGTGCCAGCAGCCAAGTCAGGACTAGCACAGATACGCAGTATTTT. The encoded protein is CASSQVRTSTDTQYF.

This clone appeared a few times. The CDR3 loop reads CASSSPRLAGDYEQYF. The CDR3 nucleotides are TGTGCCAGCAGTTCCCCTCGTCTAGCGGGGGACTACGAGCAGTACTTC. This rearrangement joins TRBV27 to TRBJ2-7; 10 nucleotides match TRBD2. The CDR3 length is 16 residues. The V gene end was trimmed by 4 bases and the J gene end by 3 bases; junction bases not matched to a gene: 9. Germline-derived CDR1 and CDR2 are MNHEY and SMNVEV (reference sequence).